This TCR beta chain was sequenced during a study of shared clonotypes between healthy human individuals. Study-level results: Some naive CD4 clonotypes, roughly 5%, turned up in common across four donors.

With regard to this clone: Its antigen is still unknown.

CDR1 is MGHRA and CDR2 is YSYEKL in the germline V gene. The length of the CDR3 is 16 residues. The V segment lost 0 bases and the J segment 2 bases; nucleotides outside the gene matches: 6. Naivety among CD8 cells was defined by CD45RO negativity and positive CCR7 selection, thereby excluding terminally differentiated effector memory CD45RA+ cells. For each subset, genomic DNA was distributed in equal portions over several immunoSEQ plates. Profiling relied on immunoSEQ multiplex PCR, and the TCRdb table lists in-frame clones only, not all of them. Here the sample spans millions of clones, 85% to 95% being singletons.

Sample: naive CD8+ T cells sorted from blood. This sequence was found in a man younger than 35 in good health. The genes are TRBV4-1 and TRBJ2-7, with 8 bases identical to TRBD1. The CDR3 DNA reads as TGCGCCAGCAGCCAAGAGGACAGGGTGAAACCCTACGAGCAGTACTTC. This sequence encodes CASSQEDRVKPYEQYF.